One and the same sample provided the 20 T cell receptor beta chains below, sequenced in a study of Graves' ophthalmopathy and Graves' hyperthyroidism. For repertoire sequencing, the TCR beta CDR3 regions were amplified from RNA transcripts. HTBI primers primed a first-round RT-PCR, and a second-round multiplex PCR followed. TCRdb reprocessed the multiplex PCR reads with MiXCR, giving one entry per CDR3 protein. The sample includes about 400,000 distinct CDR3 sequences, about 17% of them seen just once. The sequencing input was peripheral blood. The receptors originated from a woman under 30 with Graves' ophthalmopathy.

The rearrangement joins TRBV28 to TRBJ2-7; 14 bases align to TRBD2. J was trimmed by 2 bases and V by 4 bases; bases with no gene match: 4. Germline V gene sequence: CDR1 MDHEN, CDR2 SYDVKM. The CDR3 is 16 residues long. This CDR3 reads CASSSETSGGAYEQYF. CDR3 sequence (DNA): TGTGCCAGCAGTTCAGAGACTAGCGGGGGGGCCTACGAGCAGTACTTC.

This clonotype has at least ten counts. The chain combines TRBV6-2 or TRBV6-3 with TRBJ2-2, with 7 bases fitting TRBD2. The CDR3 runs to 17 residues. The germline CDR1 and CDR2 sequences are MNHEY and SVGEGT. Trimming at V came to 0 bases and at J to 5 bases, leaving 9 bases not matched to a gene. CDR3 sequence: CASSYSLGGRGTGELFF. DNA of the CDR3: TGTGCCAGCAGTTACTCCCTCGGTGGGAGGGGAACCGGGGAGCTGTTTTTT.

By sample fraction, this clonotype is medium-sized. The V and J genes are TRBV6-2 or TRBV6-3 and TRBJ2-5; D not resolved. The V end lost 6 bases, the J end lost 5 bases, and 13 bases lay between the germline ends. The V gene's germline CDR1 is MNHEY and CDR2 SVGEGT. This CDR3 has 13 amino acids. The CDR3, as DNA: TGTGCCAGCAGCCAAGGGCCAAAGGAGACCCAGTACTTC. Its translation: CASSQGPKETQYF.

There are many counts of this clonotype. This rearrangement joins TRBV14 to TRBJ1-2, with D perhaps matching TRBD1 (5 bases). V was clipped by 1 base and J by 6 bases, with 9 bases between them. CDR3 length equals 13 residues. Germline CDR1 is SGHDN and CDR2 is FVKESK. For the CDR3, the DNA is TGTGCCAGCAGCCAAGCGAGGGGAAATGGCTACACCTTC. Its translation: CASSQARGNGYTF.

The CDR3 here is CASRDTAVPEAFF. The CDR3 DNA reads TGCGCCAGCAGAGACACGGCGGTTCCTGAAGCTTTCTTT. The gene calls are TRBV10-2 and TRBJ1-1; unclear D gene. Germline assignment: CDR1 WSHSY and CDR2 SAAADI. V dropped 6 bases and J dropped 6 bases, with 14 bases sitting between them. CDR3 length: 13 amino acids.

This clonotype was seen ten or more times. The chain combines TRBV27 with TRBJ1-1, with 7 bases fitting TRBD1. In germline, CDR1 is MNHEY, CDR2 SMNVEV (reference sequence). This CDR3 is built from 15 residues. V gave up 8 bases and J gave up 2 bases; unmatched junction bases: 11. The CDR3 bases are TGTGCCAGCTCAGGGAGTAGGGGGCGTAACACTGAAGCTTTCTTT. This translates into CASSGSRGRNTEAFF.

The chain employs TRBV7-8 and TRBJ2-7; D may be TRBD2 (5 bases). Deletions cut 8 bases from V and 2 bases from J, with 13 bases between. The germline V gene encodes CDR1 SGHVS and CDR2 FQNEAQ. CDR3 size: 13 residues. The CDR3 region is CASHGSGTYEQYF. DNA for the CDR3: TGTGCCAGCCACGGGTCCGGGACCTACGAGCAGTACTTC.

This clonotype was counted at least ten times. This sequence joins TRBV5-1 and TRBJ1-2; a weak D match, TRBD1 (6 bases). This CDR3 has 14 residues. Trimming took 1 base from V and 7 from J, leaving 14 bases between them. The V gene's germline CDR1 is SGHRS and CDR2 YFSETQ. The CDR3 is CASSLMGAQSGYTF. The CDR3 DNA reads TGCGCCAGCAGCTTGATGGGGGCGCAGAGTGGCTACACCTTC.

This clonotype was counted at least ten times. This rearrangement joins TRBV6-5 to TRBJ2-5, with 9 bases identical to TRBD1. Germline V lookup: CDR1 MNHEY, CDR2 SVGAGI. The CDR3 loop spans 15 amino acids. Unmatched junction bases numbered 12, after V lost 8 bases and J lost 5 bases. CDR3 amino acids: CASRGTGKNLETQYF. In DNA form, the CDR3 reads TGTGCCAGCCGAGGGACAGGGAAGAACTTGGAGACCCAGTACTTC.

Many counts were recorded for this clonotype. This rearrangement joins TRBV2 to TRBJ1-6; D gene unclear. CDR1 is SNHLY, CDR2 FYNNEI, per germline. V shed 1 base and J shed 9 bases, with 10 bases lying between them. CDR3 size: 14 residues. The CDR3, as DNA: TGTGCCAGCAGTGAAGGAGAAGTTCGTTCACCCCTCCACTTT. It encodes CASSEGEVRSPLHF.

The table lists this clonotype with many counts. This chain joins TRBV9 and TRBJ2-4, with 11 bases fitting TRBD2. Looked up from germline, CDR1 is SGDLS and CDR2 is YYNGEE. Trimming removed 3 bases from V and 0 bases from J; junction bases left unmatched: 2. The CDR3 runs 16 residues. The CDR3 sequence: CASSAGLAGAKNIQYF. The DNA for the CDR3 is TGTGCCAGCAGCGCCGGACTAGCGGGAGCCAAAAACATTCAGTACTTC.

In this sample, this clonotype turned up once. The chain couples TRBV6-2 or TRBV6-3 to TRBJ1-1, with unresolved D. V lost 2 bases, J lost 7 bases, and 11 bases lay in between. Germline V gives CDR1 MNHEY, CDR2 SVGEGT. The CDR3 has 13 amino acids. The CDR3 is CASSYNTGSEAFF. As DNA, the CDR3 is TGTGCCAGCAGTTACAACACCGGAAGTGAAGCTTTCTTT.

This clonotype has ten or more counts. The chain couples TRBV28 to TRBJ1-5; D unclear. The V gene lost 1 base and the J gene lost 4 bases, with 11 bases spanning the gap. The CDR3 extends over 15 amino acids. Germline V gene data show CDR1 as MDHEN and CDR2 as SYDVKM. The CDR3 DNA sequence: TGTGCCAGCAGTTTATCCAGTGTAGTTAATCAGCCCCAGCATTTT. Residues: CASSLSSVVNQPQHF.

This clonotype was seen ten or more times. The CDR3 here is CASSISRVLGYTF. The CDR3 nucleotides read TGTGCCAGTAGTATTTCCAGGGTGCTTGGCTACACCTTC. This sequence joins TRBV19 and TRBJ1-2, with TRBD1 as a possible D gene (5 bases). The germline gives CDR1 LNHDA, CDR2 SQIVND (reference sequence). This CDR3 has 13 residues. V was trimmed by 3 bases and J by 7 bases, leaving 12 bases between them.

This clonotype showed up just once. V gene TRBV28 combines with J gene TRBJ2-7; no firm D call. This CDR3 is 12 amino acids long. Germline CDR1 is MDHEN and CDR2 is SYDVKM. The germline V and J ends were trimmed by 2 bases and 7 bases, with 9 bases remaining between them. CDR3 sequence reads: CASSLVNSEQYF. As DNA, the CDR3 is TGTGCCAGCAGTTTAGTCAATTCGGAGCAGTACTTC.

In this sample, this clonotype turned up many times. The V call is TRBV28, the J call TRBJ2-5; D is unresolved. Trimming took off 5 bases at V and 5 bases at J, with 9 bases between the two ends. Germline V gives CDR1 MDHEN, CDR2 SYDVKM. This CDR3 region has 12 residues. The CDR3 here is CASSLIRETQYF. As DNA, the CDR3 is TGTGCCAGCAGTCTCATCAGGGAGACCCAGTACTTC.

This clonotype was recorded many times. CDR3 in amino acids: CSVLQGPRGQQETQYF. The CDR3 DNA sequence: TGCAGCGTCCTACAGGGGCCGAGGGGACAACAAGAGACCCAGTACTTC. V usage is TRBV29-1 and J usage is TRBJ2-5, with TRBD1 matching 7 bases. This CDR3 comprises 16 residues. The germline V gene has CDR1 SQVTM and CDR2 ANQGSEA. Trimming removed 6 bases from V and 2 bases from J; junction bases left unmatched: 15.

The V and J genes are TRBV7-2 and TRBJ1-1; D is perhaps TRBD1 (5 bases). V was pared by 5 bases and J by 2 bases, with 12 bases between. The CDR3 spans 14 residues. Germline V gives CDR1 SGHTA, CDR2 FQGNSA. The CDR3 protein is CASSPRTINTEAFF. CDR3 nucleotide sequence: TGTGCCAGCAGCCCCCGGACAATTAACACTGAAGCTTTCTTT.

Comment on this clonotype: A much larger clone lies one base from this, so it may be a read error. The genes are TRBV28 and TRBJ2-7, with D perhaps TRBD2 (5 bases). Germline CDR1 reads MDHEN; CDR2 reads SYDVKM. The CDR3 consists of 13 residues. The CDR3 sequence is CASGFGVPYEQYF. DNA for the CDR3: TGTGCCAGCGGTTTCGGGGTTCCCTACGAGCAGTACTTC.

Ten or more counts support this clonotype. CDR3 sequence (DNA): TGTGCCAGCACTCCCAACGTGGGAGGCCACGAGACCCAGTACTTC. It translates to CASTPNVGGHETQYF. The V gene is TRBV12-3 or TRBV12-4, the J gene TRBJ2-5; D might be TRBD2 (6 bases). The CDR3 has 15 amino acids. V dropped 7 bases and J dropped 5 bases, with 20 bases sitting between them.